These 31 T cell receptor beta chains originate from one sample sequenced in a study of T cells in Graves' hyperthyroidism and ophthalmopathy (dated by TCRdb to the late 2010s). Library method: multiplex PCR. TCRdb shows the sequencer as Illumina HiSeq 2000. The TCR beta CDR3 regions were amplified from RNA transcripts. The first round of RT-PCR for the TCR CDR3 was performed with the HTBI primer set and the Qiagen OneStep RT-PCR kit. TCRdb applied fastp at Q25 and MiXCR to the public reads, then kept only in-frame beta chains. Each record represents a unique CDR3 protein, reported with the most common genes and DNA among its rows. The sample records hundreds of thousands of distinct CDR3 sequences, roughly 14% of which are singletons. The leading ten clones occupy about 4% of the sample. What was sequenced was blood. All receptors derive from a woman between 40 and 55 years old with Graves' ophthalmopathy.

This clonotype came up many times. This chain connects TRBV27 to TRBJ2-7; 8 bases match TRBD2. Germline V lookup: CDR1 MNHEY, CDR2 SMNVEV (reference sequence). CDR3 length: 14 amino acids. The J segment lost 6 bases and the V segment lost 5 bases, leaving 9 bases of the junction unmatched. CDR3 bases: TGTGCCAGCAGTCCCCCGGGACTAGTCTCCGAGCAGTACTTC. Its translation: CASSPPGLVSEQYF.

This clonotype was detected a few times. The rearrangement links TRBV12-3 or TRBV12-4 to TRBJ2-6; no definite D call. Trimming removed 7 bases at V and 2 bases at J, with 9 bases between. The CDR3 consists of 14 residues. DNA of the CDR3: TGTGCCAGCAACCCCCGGACTGGGGCCAACGTCCTGACTTTC. Its translation is CASNPRTGANVLTF.

This clonotype was found many times. The rearrangement links TRBV27 to TRBJ1-2; perhaps TRBD1 as D (5 bases). This CDR3 region has 11 residues. Trimming took off 3 bases at V and 10 bases at J, with 9 bases between the two ends. Germline values: CDR1 MNHEY, CDR2 SMNVEV (reference sequence). The chain's CDR3 is CASSFGGAYTF. CDR3 sequence (DNA): TGTGCCAGCAGTTTTGGGGGAGCCTACACCTTC.

At least ten counts were recorded for this clonotype. V and J are TRBV19 and TRBJ1-2, with 7 bases aligning to TRBD1. The V segment lost 5 bases and the J segment 4 bases; nucleotides outside the gene matches: 10. The CDR3 totals 15 residues. The germline V gene has CDR1 LNHDA and CDR2 SQIVND (reference sequence). The CDR3, as DNA: TGTGCCAGTAGTCCCCGACAGGGACCTTTCTATGGCTACACCTTC. It encodes CASSPRQGPFYGYTF.

V usage is TRBV7-2 and J usage is TRBJ2-5; possibly TRBD1 for D (6 bases). V was clipped by 6 bases and J by 5 bases, with 16 bases between them. CDR1 is SGHTA, CDR2 FQGNSA, per germline. There are 14 residues in the CDR3. The CDR3 loop reads CASSVTGSLETQYF. CDR3 coding DNA: TGTGCCAGCAGTGTCACAGGGAGCTTGGAGACCCAGTACTTC. The full variable domain, with the rest looked up from reference TRBV7-2 and TRBJ2-5, is GAGVSQSPSNKVTEKGKDVELRCDPISGHTALYWYRQSLGQGLEFLIYFQGNSAPDKSGLPSDRFSAERTGGSVSTLTIQRTQQEDSAVYLCASSVTGSLETQYFGPGTRLLVL.

This clonotype was counted ten times or more. A much larger clonotype is one base distant, so this may be a read error. This rearrangement joins TRBV6-2 or TRBV6-3 to TRBJ1-2; 7 nucleotides align to TRBD1. Germline loops: CDR1 MNHEY, CDR2 SVGEGT. This CDR3 contains 17 residues. CDR3 nucleotide sequence: TGTGCCAGCAGCCCAAGGACAGGTTCGGGGCTTCACTATAGCTACACCTTC. This translates into CASSPRTGSGLHYSYTF.

This clonotype was observed at least ten times. The chain has TRBV9 and TRBJ2-2; weak D call: TRBD2 (5 bases). The CDR3 covers 17 residues. Trimming shortened V by 1 base and J by 0 bases, and 13 bases separated the two germline ends. Per germline, CDR1 SGDLS and CDR2 YYNGEE. CDR3 nucleotide sequence: TGTGCCAGCAGCGTATACCGGGGTCCAACGAACACCGGGGAGCTGTTTTTT. The encoded protein is CASSVYRGPTNTGELFF.

The gene calls are TRBV11-2 and TRBJ1-3, with D possibly TRBD1 on 5 matching bases. The CDR3 consists of 16 residues. Trimming removed 5 bases from V and 0 bases from J, with 14 bases in between. CDR1 is SGHAT and CDR2 is FQNNGV in the germline V gene. The CDR3: CASSLVGGGSGNTIYF. The CDR3 DNA reads TGTGCCAGCAGCCTTGTGGGGGGGGGCTCTGGAAACACCATATATTTT.

This clonotype was counted ten times or more. V and J are TRBV28 and TRBJ2-7; 10 positions match TRBD1. Germline V CDR1 and CDR2: MDHEN, SYDVKM. V lost 3 bases, J lost 4 bases, and 6 bases stayed unmatched. CDR3 length: 15 residues. The CDR3: CASSFMGQGHYEQYF. The CDR3 DNA reads TGTGCCAGCAGTTTTATGGGACAGGGGCATTACGAGCAGTACTTC.

The chain uses TRBV6-2 or TRBV6-3 and TRBJ1-1; D perhaps matches TRBD1 (5 bases). Germline-derived CDR1 and CDR2 are MNHEY and SVGEGT. V lost 6 bases and J 0 bases, leaving 8 bases between the germline ends. This CDR3 is built from 13 residues. CDR3 nucleotides: TGTGCCAGCAGCGCAGGGATGAACACTGAAGCTTTCTTT. Encoded protein: CASSAGMNTEAFF.

The genes are TRBV5-4 and TRBJ1-1; 12 bases agree with TRBD1. CDR3 length equals 14 residues. From germline, CDR1 is SGHNT and CDR2 YYREEE (reference sequence). V dropped 4 bases and J dropped 5; count of bases not matched to a gene: 3. CDR3 DNA sequence: TGTGCCAGCAGCACGGGACAGGGGGCTACTGAAGCTTTCTTT. Translated, it gives CASSTGQGATEAFF.

This clonotype has at least ten counts. This sequence joins TRBV6-1 and TRBJ1-5, with D possibly TRBD1 on 6 matching bases. The CDR3 consists of 15 residues. Germline V CDR1 and CDR2: MNHNS, SASEGT. Between the trimmed V and J ends, which lost 4 bases and 0 bases, there was a span of 10 bases. The CDR3 DNA is TGTGCCAGCAGTGGCCGGGACAATAGCAATCAGCCCCAGCATTTT. Translated: CASSGRDNSNQPQHF.

The table lists this clonotype with many counts. The gene calls are TRBV11-2 and TRBJ2-5; unclear D gene. This CDR3 has 13 residues. Germline CDR1 SGHAT, CDR2 FQNNGV. Trimming shortened V by 4 bases and J by 5 bases, and 11 bases separated the two germline ends. CDR3 loop: CASSSQVRETQYF. In DNA form, the CDR3 reads TGTGCCAGCAGCTCGCAGGTCCGGGAGACCCAGTACTTC. The full variable domain, rest sourced from reference TRBV11-2 and TRBJ2-5, is EAGVAQSPRYKIIEKRQSVAFWCNPISGHATLYWYQQILGQGPKLLIQFQNNGVVDDSQLPKDRFSAERLKGVDSTLKIQPAKLEDSAVYLCASSSQVRETQYFGPGTRLLVL.

This clonotype was seen many times. The chain couples TRBV19 to TRBJ1-2; possibly TRBD1 for D (5 bases). In germline, CDR1 is LNHDA, CDR2 SQIVND (reference sequence). V was pared by 4 bases and J by 4 bases, with 16 bases between. The CDR3 covers 15 residues. DNA of the CDR3: TGTGCCAGTAGTACGGGGACGGGGAGAGGCTATGGCTACACCTTC. Protein: CASSTGTGRGYGYTF.

Here the CDR3 reads CSAREMGSSYNSPLHF. CDR3 nucleotide sequence: TGCAGTGCTAGAGAGATGGGGAGCTCCTATAATTCACCCCTCCACTTT. The genes are TRBV20-1 and TRBJ1-6; D is undetermined. The length of the CDR3 is 16 residues. Germline CDR1 DFQATT, CDR2 SNEGSKA (reference sequence). V lost 0 bases and J 0 bases, leaving 9 bases between the germline ends.

To note about this clonotype: A much larger clone is a single base away; this may be a read error. The chain recombines TRBV28 with TRBJ2-5; TRBD2 aligns across 7 bases. The length of the CDR3 is 16 residues. Trimming cost V 11 bases and J 5 bases; bases outside gene matches: 20. Germline V gene data show CDR1 as MDHEN and CDR2 as SYDVKM. As DNA, the CDR3 is TGTGCCGGCATAACAACTCCGGGACTACCAGGGGAGACCCAGTACTTC. Translating it yields CAGITTPGLPGETQYF.

The sample holds a few counts of this clonotype. V usage is TRBV7-2 and J usage is TRBJ1-3, with unresolved D. Trimming pared 6 bases from V and 0 bases from J, leaving 12 bases between. From germline, CDR1 is SGHTA and CDR2 FQGNSA. The CDR3 is 15 residues long. CDR3 in amino acids: CASRVRTDSGNTIYF. The CDR3, as DNA: TGTGCCAGCAGAGTTAGGACGGACTCTGGAAACACCATATATTTT.

At least ten counts were recorded for this clonotype. The rearrangement joins TRBV19 to TRBJ2-5; 7 bases line up with TRBD1. This CDR3 has 13 residues. Germline V gene sequence: CDR1 LNHDA, CDR2 SQIVND (reference sequence). J gave up 5 bases and V 9 bases, and 9 bases lay outside the gene matches. The CDR3 bases are TGTGCCAGCGCTATAGGGGGCTGGGAGACCCAGTACTTC. It is translated as CASAIGGWETQYF.

The V and J genes are TRBV6-1 and TRBJ2-7, with TRBD2 identical over 12 bases. CDR1 and CDR2 from the germline V gene are MNHNS and SASEGT. This CDR3 is built from 15 residues. V was pared by 6 bases and J by 4 bases, with 7 bases of the junction left unmatched. The CDR3 DNA reads as TGTGCCAGCAGAGGACTAGCGGGGCGCAAATACGAGCAGTACTTC. Translation gives CASRGLAGRKYEQYF.

This clonotype has at least ten counts. The chain recombines TRBV28 with TRBJ2-7, with a weak D call TRBD2 (6 bases). The V end was cut by 2 bases, the J end by 3 bases, with 29 bases between. Germline V gene sequence: CDR1 MDHEN, CDR2 SYDVKM. This CDR3 is 20 amino acids long. As DNA, the CDR3 is TGTGCCAGCAGTTTAGGGCGGGACCCATCTCTTGGCCGCCTGATCTACGAGCAGTACTTC. Translation gives CASSLGRDPSLGRLIYEQYF.

This clonotype was picked up many times. V is TRBV27 and J is TRBJ1-2, with D maybe TRBD1 (5 bases). Germline V gene lookup returns CDR1 MNHEY and CDR2 SMNVEV (reference sequence). This CDR3 spans 14 amino acids. Between the trimmed V and J ends, which lost 4 bases and 4 bases, there was a span of 13 bases. The CDR3 sequence: CASSSAEGAYGYTF. The CDR3 region has the DNA TGTGCCAGCAGTTCCGCGGAAGGGGCCTATGGCTACACCTTC.

This clonotype was detected many times. J is TRBJ2-7 and V is TRBV27, with 7 bases fitting TRBD1. V lost 7 bases and J lost 2; bases outside the gene matches: 11. In germline, CDR1 is MNHEY, CDR2 SMNVEV (reference sequence). The length of the CDR3 is 15 residues. CDR3 sequence reads: CASIKLGTATYEQYF. DNA for the CDR3: TGTGCCAGCATAAAGCTCGGGACAGCTACCTACGAGCAGTACTTC.

This sequence joins TRBV24-1 and TRBJ2-2; D is unclear. The germline V and J ends were trimmed by 4 bases and 6 bases, with 14 bases remaining between them. The germline CDR1 and CDR2 sequences are KGHDR and SFDVKD. This CDR3 has 15 residues. The CDR3 loop is CATSDGVLHAGELFF. CDR3 sequence (DNA): TGTGCCACCAGTGACGGAGTCCTACACGCCGGGGAGCTGTTTTTT.

The sample holds many counts of this clonotype. The chain employs TRBV7-2 and TRBJ2-7; 10 nucleotides agree with TRBD1. Germline CDR1 reads SGHTA; CDR2 reads FQGNSA. The trim removed 2 bases at V and 3 bases at J, leaving 4 bases unmatched. This CDR3 comprises 15 residues. The CDR3 sequence: CASSLRRTGGYEQYF. The DNA for the CDR3 is TGTGCCAGCAGCTTAAGGCGGACAGGGGGCTACGAGCAGTACTTC.

In its sample, this clonotype was seen many times. The chain recombines TRBV7-6 with TRBJ1-1; TRBD1 agrees at 8 bases. Germline values: CDR1 SGHVS, CDR2 FNYEAQ. The junction had 5 bases not matched to a gene; V was cut back by 6 bases and J by 8 bases. The CDR3 spans 12 residues. This chain's CDR3 is CASRSQGGEAFF. The CDR3 DNA reads TGTGCCAGCAGGTCACAGGGGGGGGAAGCTTTCTTT. The variable domain in full, with the rest retrieved from reference TRBV7-6 and TRBJ1-1, is GAGVSQSPRYKVTKRGQDVALRCDPISGHVSLYWYRQALGQGPEFLTYFNYEAQQDKSGLPNDRFSAERPEGSISTLTIQRTEQRDSAMYRCASRSQGGEAFFGQGTRLTVV.

The CDR3: CASDVYLLGRLYEQYF. CDR3 nucleotide sequence: TGTGCCAGCGACGTGTACCTTCTGGGGAGATTATACGAGCAGTACTTC. The V call is TRBV12-3 or TRBV12-4, the J call TRBJ2-7, with D maybe TRBD2 (5 bases). The CDR3 extends over 16 amino acids. V was shortened by 8 bases and J by 4 bases, with 24 bases between the two germline ends.

A few counts support this clonotype. This chain uses TRBV18 with TRBJ1-1, with a weak D call TRBD1 (5 bases). Germline loops: CDR1 KGHSH, CDR2 LQKENI. Trimming left V 4 bases short and J 8 bases short, with 11 bases between. The CDR3 has 12 residues. DNA for the CDR3: TGTGCCAGCTCACAAACGGGGGAAGAAGCTTTCTTT. It translates to CASSQTGEEAFF.

This clonotype has a count of ten or more. The V call is TRBV19, the J call TRBJ2-7; 7 bases match TRBD2. The CDR3 has 14 amino acids. Trimming at V came to 2 bases and at J to 6 bases, leaving 7 bases not matched to a gene. Looked up from germline, CDR1 is LNHDA and CDR2 is SQIVND (reference sequence). The CDR3, as DNA: TGTGCCAGTAGTATAATTGGACTAGACGGCGAGCAGTACTTC. Its protein product is CASSIIGLDGEQYF.

This clonotype was seen a handful of times. The J gene is TRBJ1-1, the V gene TRBV11-2, with D unclear. The germline V gene encodes CDR1 SGHAT and CDR2 FQNNGV. CDR3 length: 14 residues. V lost 5 bases and J lost 10, with 20 bases in between. CDR3 protein: CASSPPVREGRAFF. CDR3 sequence (DNA): TGTGCCAGCAGCCCCCCCGTCAGAGAGGGTCGAGCTTTCTTT.

This clonotype was detected only a few times. Given a much more abundant clone one base away, this may be a read error. A read error is likely, as this CDR3 ends without the conserved phenylalanine or tryptophan. The V gene is TRBV6-7, the J gene TRBJ2-7, with 14 bases matching TRBD2. TRBV6-7 counts as an open reading frame of uncertain function. The CDR3 sequence is 16 residues long. CDR3 in DNA: TGTGCCATCAGTGGCCCTGGACTAGCGGGAGGATACGAGCAGTACTTA. Amino acid sequence: CAISGPGLAGGYEQYL.

About this clonotype itself: A read error may produce the germline difference seen at one junction end. The V and J genes are TRBV6-5 and TRBJ2-5; tentatively, D is TRBD2 (5 bases). This CDR3 is 16 amino acids long. Germline V gene data show CDR1 as MNHEY and CDR2 as SVGAGI. The CDR3 DNA reads as TGTGCCCGCAGTTTCGGACTCCAGCCCCTCCAAGAGACCCAGTACTTC. Protein: CARSFGLQPLQETQYF.